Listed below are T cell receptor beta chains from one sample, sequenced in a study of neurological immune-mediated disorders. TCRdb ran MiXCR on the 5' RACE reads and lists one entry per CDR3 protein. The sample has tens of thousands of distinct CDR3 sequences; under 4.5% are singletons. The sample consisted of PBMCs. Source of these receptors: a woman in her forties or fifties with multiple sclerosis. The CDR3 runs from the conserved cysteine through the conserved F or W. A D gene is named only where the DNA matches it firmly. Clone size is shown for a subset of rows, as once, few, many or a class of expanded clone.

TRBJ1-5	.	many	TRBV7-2	CASSPRGPGYNQPQHF	TGTGCCAGCAGCCCCCGCGGTCCTGGGTACAATCAGCCCCAGCATTTT
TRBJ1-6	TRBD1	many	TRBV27	CASSFSVSGTANSPLHF	TGTGCCAGCAGTTTTTCTGTCAGTGGGACAGCCAATTCACCCCTCCACTTT
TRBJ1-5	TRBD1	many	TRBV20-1	CSALRTGDNQPQHF	TGCAGTGCCCTGAGGACAGGCGACAATCAGCCCCAGCATTTT
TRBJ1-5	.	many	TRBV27	CASSPTTGGRYQPQHF	TGTGCCAGCAGTCCTACAACCGGGGGAAGGTATCAGCCCCAGCATTTT
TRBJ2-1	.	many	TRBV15	CATSRARARYNEQFF	TGTGCCACCAGCAGAGCCAGGGCCCGCTACAATGAGCAGTTCTTC
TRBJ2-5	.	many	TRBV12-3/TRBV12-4	CASKKGETQYF	TGTGCCAGCAAAAAGGGTGAGACCCAGTACTTC
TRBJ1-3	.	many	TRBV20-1	CSARGSRGKSGNTIYF	TGCAGTGCTAGGGGTTCGAGGGGCAAATCTGGAAACACCATATATTTT
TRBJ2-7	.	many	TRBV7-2	CASSLVGTPHSYEQYF	TGTGCCAGCAGCTTAGTCGGGACACCGCACTCCTACGAGCAGTACTTC
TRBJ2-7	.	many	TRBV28	CASSLSAGAVHEQYF	TGTGCCAGCAGTTTATCGGCGGGGGCCGTCCACGAGCAGTACTTC
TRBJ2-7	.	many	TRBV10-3	CAITREGVGEQYF	TGTGCCATCACCAGGGAAGGTGTAGGCGAGCAGTACTTC
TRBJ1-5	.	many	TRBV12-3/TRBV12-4	CASSFPPPEGSSQPQHF	TGTGCCAGCAGTTTTCCCCCTCCGGAGGGTAGTTCTCAGCCCCAGCATTTT
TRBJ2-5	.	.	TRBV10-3	CAISDAGLKEETQYF	TGTGCCATCAGTGATGCGGGCCTAAAGGAGGAGACCCAGTACTTC
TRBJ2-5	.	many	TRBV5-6	CASSLFFVLETQYF	TGTGCCAGCAGCTTGTTTTTTGTTCTGGAGACCCAGTACTTC
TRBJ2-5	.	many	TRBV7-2	CASSFGTGFETQYF	TGTGCCAGCAGCTTTGGAACAGGGTTTGAGACCCAGTACTTC
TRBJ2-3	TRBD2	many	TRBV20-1	CSARDPKPGRDGGDTQYF	TGCAGTGCTAGAGATCCCAAACCAGGGAGGGATGGTGGAGATACGCAGTATTTT
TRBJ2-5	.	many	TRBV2	CASSEEPWEETQYF	TGTGCCAGCAGTGAGGAGCCCTGGGAAGAGACCCAGTACTTC
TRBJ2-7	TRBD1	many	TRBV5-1	CASRHGLDRDSYEQYF	TGCGCCAGCAGACATGGTCTGGACAGGGACTCCTACGAGCAGTACTTC
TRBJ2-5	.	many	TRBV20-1	CSARELGETQYF	TGCAGTGCTAGAGAGCTCGGAGAGACCCAGTACTTC
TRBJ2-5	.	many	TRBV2	CASSEWKAETQYF	TGTGCCAGCAGTGAATGGAAGGCAGAGACCCAGTACTTC
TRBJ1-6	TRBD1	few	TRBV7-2	CASSVERGRRSPLHF	TGTGCCAGCAGCGTAGAAAGGGGGCGTAGGTCACCCCTCCACTTT
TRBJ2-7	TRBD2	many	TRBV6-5	CASSYSTGGNEQYF	TGTGCCAGCAGTTACTCGACGGGAGGGAACGAGCAGTACTTC
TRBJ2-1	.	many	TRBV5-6	CASSLAVEQFF	TGTGCCAGCAGCTTGGCTGTTGAGCAGTTCTTC
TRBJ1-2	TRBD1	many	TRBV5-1	CASSLRTGDGYTF	TGCGCCAGCAGCTTGCGGACAGGGGATGGCTACACCTTC
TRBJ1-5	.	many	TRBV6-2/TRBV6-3	CASSNSGGDRRHF	TGTGCCAGCTCCAACTCGGGAGGGGACCGAAGGCATTTT
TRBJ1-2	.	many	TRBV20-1	CSARVQAGRGYTF	TGCAGTGCTAGAGTGCAGGCAGGGCGTGGCTACACCTTC
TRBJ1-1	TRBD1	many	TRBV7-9	CASSGGQMYTEAFF	TGTGCCAGCAGCGGGGGACAGATGTACACTGAAGCTTTCTTT
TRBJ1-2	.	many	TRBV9	CASSPAVTLGGYTF	TGTGCCAGCAGCCCGGCAGTGACCCTGGGAGGCTACACCTTC
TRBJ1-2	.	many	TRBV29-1	CSVEGYDGYTF	TGCAGCGTTGAAGGGTACGATGGCTACACCTTC
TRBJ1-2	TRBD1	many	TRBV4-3	CASSQVDRDFYGYTF	TGCGCCAGCAGCCAAGTAGACAGGGATTTTTATGGCTACACCTTC
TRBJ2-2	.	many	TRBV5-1	CASSPGWPGELFF	TGCGCCAGCAGCCCCGGCTGGCCCGGGGAGCTGTTTTTT
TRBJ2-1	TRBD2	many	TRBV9	CASSPLGGGAGNEQFF	TGTGCCAGCAGCCCCCTTGGCGGGGGGGCCGGTAATGAGCAGTTCTTC
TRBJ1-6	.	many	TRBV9	CASSVAVVSSYNSPLHF	TGTGCCAGCAGCGTAGCGGTGGTTAGCTCCTATAATTCACCCCTCCACTTT
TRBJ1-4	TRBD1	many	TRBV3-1	CASSQEPLGQGARKLFF	TGTGCCAGCAGCCAAGAACCTCTAGGACAGGGGGCCCGAAAACTGTTTTTT
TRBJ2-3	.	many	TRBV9	CASSGFTGRDTQYF	TGTGCCAGCAGCGGCTTCACGGGGCGCGATACGCAGTATTTT
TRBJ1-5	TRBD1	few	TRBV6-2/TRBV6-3	CASSKQGAQPQHF	TGTGCCAGCAGTAAACAGGGGGCTCAGCCCCAGCATTTT
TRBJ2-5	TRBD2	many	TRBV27	CASSLVGEGETQYF	TGTGCCAGCAGTTTGGTCGGGGAGGGGGAGACCCAGTACTTC
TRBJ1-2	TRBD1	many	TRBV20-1	CSARGDRGTYGYTF	TGCAGTGCAAGGGGGGACAGGGGCACTTATGGCTACACCTTC
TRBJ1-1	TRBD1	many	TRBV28	CASSLGQGLGVAFF	TGTGCCAGCAGTTTGGGACAGGGCCTGGGAGTAGCTTTCTTT
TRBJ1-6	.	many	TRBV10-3	CAISEDSYHNSPLHF	TGTGCCATCAGTGAGGACAGTTATCATAATTCACCCCTCCACTTT
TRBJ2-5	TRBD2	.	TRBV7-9	CASSLAGGTRGAQYF	TGTGCCAGCAGCTTAGCTGGGGGGACGCGGGGGGCCCAGTACTTC
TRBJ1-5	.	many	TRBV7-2	CASSRREFNQPQHF	TGTGCCAGCAGCCGGAGAGAGTTCAATCAGCCCCAGCATTTT
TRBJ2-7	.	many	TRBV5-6	CASSSGVGLEQYF	TGTGCCAGCAGCTCCGGGGTAGGACTCGAGCAGTACTTC
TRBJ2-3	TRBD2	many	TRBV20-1	CSAWGSGGPSTDTQYF	TGCAGTGCCTGGGGTAGCGGGGGTCCTAGCACAGATACGCAGTATTTT
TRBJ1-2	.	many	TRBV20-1	CSASQGDDGYTF	TGCAGTGCTAGTCAGGGCGATGATGGCTACACCTTC
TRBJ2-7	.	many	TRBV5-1	CASSFDRSSSYEQYF	TGCGCCAGCAGCTTCGACAGATCTAGCTCCTACGAGCAGTACTTC
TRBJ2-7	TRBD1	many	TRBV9	CASSAQGSNYEQYF	TGTGCCAGCAGCGCACAGGGGTCGAATTACGAGCAGTACTTC
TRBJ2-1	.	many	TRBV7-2	CASSSRGGGVYNEQFF	TGTGCCAGCAGCTCCCGGGGAGGGGGCGTCTACAATGAGCAGTTCTTC
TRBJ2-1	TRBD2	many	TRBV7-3	CASSLNGLGSYNEQFF	TGTGCCAGCAGCTTAAACGGACTAGGTTCCTACAATGAGCAGTTCTTC
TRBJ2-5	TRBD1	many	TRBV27	CASSRQGVWETQYF	TGTGCCAGCAGCCGACAGGGAGTTTGGGAGACCCAGTACTTC
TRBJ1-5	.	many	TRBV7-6	CASSSNQGQPQHF	TGTGCCAGCAGTTCAAACCAGGGTCAGCCCCAGCATTTT
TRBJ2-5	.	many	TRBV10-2	CASSVVRDQETQYF	TGCGCCAGCAGTGTAGTGAGGGACCAAGAGACCCAGTACTTC
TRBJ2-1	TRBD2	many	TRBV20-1	CSATSGGYNEQFF	TGCAGTGCTACTAGCGGGGGATACAATGAGCAGTTCTTC
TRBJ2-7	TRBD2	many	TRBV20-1	CSAHFSGGLYEQYF	TGCAGTGCGCATTTCAGCGGGGGGTTATACGAGCAGTACTTC
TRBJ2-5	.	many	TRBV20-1	CSARKAGTRARETQYF	TGCAGTGCTAGAAAAGCCGGGACCCGGGCTAGGGAGACCCAGTACTTC
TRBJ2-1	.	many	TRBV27	CASSLDYRAGIDNEQFF	TGTGCCAGCAGTTTAGACTACAGGGCCGGAATTGACAATGAGCAGTTCTTC
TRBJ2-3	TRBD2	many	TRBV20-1	CSARDSGGARDTQYF	TGCAGTGCTAGGGATAGCGGGGGGGCCCGGGATACGCAGTATTTT
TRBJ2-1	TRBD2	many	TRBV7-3	CASSSGAGNEQFF	TGTGCCAGCTCTAGCGGGGCGGGGAATGAGCAGTTCTTC
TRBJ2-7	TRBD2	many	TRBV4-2	CASSQGGSGESGQYF	TGTGCCAGCAGCCAAGGTGGTAGCGGGGAGAGCGGGCAGTACTTC